What follows are 27 T cell receptor beta chains derived from one specimen sequenced in a study of blood T cell repertoires in COVID-19. Method: immunoSEQ multiplex PCR; TCRdb's copy keeps in-frame clones and lacks some. This sample has approximately 120,000 clones; approximately 87% occur once, and the top ten carry about 20%. Sample: peripheral blood. Every receptor here comes from a woman aged 55-70 years with acute or convalescent COVID-19.

This clone was recorded a few times. This chain uses TRBV7-9 with TRBJ2-5; 7 positions match TRBD2. The CDR3 sequence is 15 residues long. Germline values: CDR1 SEHNR, CDR2 FQNEAQ (reference sequence). The junction had 13 bases not matched to a gene; V was cut back by 6 bases and J by 6 bases. CDR3 nucleotides: TGTGCCAGCAGAGCATTCACCCGGGACTATAAGACCCAGTACTTC. This sequence encodes CASRAFTRDYKTQYF.

The genes are TRBV25-1 and TRBJ1-2, with a possible D match to TRBD1 (6 bases). Germline loops: CDR1 MGHDK, CDR2 SYGVNS. V was cut by 3 bases and J by 5 bases, with 10 bases left in between. CDR3 size: 13 residues. DNA of the CDR3: TGTGCCAGCAGTGAGCCAGGGGCGTATGGCTACACCTTC. Its protein is CASSEPGAYGYTF.

The rearrangement links TRBV10-1 to TRBJ1-1; D may be TRBD1 (6 bases). Germline V gene sequence: CDR1 WNHNN, CDR2 SYGVQD (reference sequence). This CDR3 is built from 12 residues. Deletions cut 3 bases from V and 7 bases from J, with 9 bases between. CDR3: CASSEPRGEAFF. In nucleotides, the CDR3 is TGCGCCAGCAGTGAACCCAGGGGTGAAGCTTTCTTT.

V gene TRBV6-5 combines with J gene TRBJ2-7; 8 bases map to TRBD2. The CDR3 length is 15 residues. Losses at the gene ends were 11 bases for V and 0 bases for J; bases not matched to a gene: 12. The germline gives CDR1 MNHEY, CDR2 SVGAGI. The CDR3 region is CAASTTSGSSYEQYF. The CDR3 DNA sequence: TGTGCCGCCAGCACAACTAGCGGTAGCTCCTACGAGCAGTACTTC.

This chain joins TRBV29-1 and TRBJ1-2, with D hard to call. V lost 5 bases, J lost 3 bases, and 10 bases lay in between. The germline CDR1 and CDR2 sequences are SQVTM and ANQGSEA. The CDR3 totals 12 residues. The DNA of the CDR3 is TGCAGCGTTCCGTTCAGTGACTATGGCTACACCTTC. It yields the protein CSVPFSDYGYTF.

This chain links TRBV5-4 with TRBJ2-1, with TRBD1 as a possible D gene (6 bases). V was pared by 1 base and J by 6 bases, with 14 bases between. The CDR3 loop spans 15 amino acids. Germline V gene sequence: CDR1 SGHNT, CDR2 YYREEE (reference sequence). The CDR3 is CASSLSGTQSNEQFF. For the CDR3, the DNA is TGTGCCAGCAGCTTGTCCGGGACACAAAGCAATGAGCAGTTCTTC.

The gene calls are TRBV5-1 and TRBJ2-1, with TRBD2 matching over 12 bases. The V and J ends lost 0 bases and 6 bases, in that order; junction bases with no gene match: 1. The CDR3 has 15 amino acids. CDR1 and CDR2 (germline): SGHRS, YFSETQ. DNA for the CDR3: TGCGCCAGCAGCTTGGGGACTAGCGGGATCAATGAGCAGTTCTTC. Translating gives CASSLGTSGINEQFF.

The V and J genes are TRBV19 and TRBJ1-1, with no clear D. Between the trimmed V and J ends, which lost 5 bases and 10 bases, there was a span of 14 bases. This CDR3 has 12 residues. Germline CDR1 is LNHDA and CDR2 is SQIVND (reference sequence). This chain's CDR3 is CASSDTGLRAFF. The CDR3 nucleotides are TGTGCCAGTAGTGACACCGGTTTGAGAGCTTTCTTT.

The V gene is TRBV28, the J gene TRBJ2-7; 9 bases fit TRBD1. The CDR3 loop spans 13 amino acids. With V trimmed by 2 bases and J by 6 bases, 2 bases remained unmatched. Germline loops: CDR1 MDHEN, CDR2 SYDVKM. The CDR3 nucleotides are TGTGCCAGCAGTTTACAGACAGGGGGCGAGCAGTACTTC. Protein sequence: CASSLQTGGEQYF. The entire variable domain, with the rest obtained from reference TRBV28 and TRBJ2-7, is as follows: DVKVTQSSRYLVKRTGEKVFLECVQDMDHENMFWYRQDPGLGLRLIYFSYDVKMKEKGDIPEGYSVSREKKERFSLILESASTNQTSMYLCASSLQTGGEQYFGPGTRLTVT.

V is TRBV7-9 and J is TRBJ1-5; D ambiguous. The CDR3 is 14 residues long. Deletions cut 2 bases from V and 11 bases from J, with 16 bases between. Germline lookup yields CDR1 SEHNR and CDR2 FQNEAQ (reference sequence). The CDR3 bases are TGTGCCAGCAGCTTAAGCACAGCGGAGTGGGCCCAGCATTTT. Its translation is CASSLSTAEWAQHF.

V and J are TRBV12-3 or TRBV12-4 and TRBJ1-5; D is ambiguous. V shed 5 bases and J shed 7 bases, with 12 bases lying between them. This CDR3 is built from 13 residues. CDR3 region: CASSQTEAQPQHF. The CDR3 nucleotides are TGTGCCAGCAGTCAGACGGAGGCACAGCCCCAGCATTTT.

The rearrangement joins TRBV18 to TRBJ2-3; no clear D. There are 15 residues in the CDR3. Germline V gene lookup returns CDR1 KGHSH and CDR2 LQKENI. V lost 3 bases and J lost 8, with 18 bases in between. CDR3 coding DNA: TGTGCCAGCTCACCTAGTGAAGCGCCGGCAATTACGCAGTATTTT. Translated: CASSPSEAPAITQYF.

J is TRBJ1-1 and V is TRBV14, with D possibly matching TRBD1 (5 bases). The CDR3 extends over 17 amino acids. The germline CDR1 and CDR2 sequences are SGHDN and FVKESK. Trimming cost V 0 bases and J 5 bases, with 19 bases left between them. The CDR3 sequence: CASSQDVSRAGKTEAFF. The CDR3 coding sequence is TGTGCCAGCAGCCAAGATGTTAGCCGAGCAGGGAAGACTGAAGCTTTCTTT.

The CDR3 DNA sequence: TGTGCCTGGAGCCAAGGACAGGTCTACGAGCAGTACTTC. Its protein is CAWSQGQVYEQYF. The chain uses TRBV30 and TRBJ2-7; 7 nucleotides align to TRBD1. CDR3 length: 13 residues. Germline loops: CDR1 GTSNPN, CDR2 SVGIG (reference sequence). Trimming cost V 3 bases and J 3 bases; bases outside gene matches: 5. The full variable domain, its missing parts supplied by reference TRBV30 and TRBJ2-7, is SQTIHQWPATLVQPVGSPLSLECTVEGTSNPNLYWYRQAAGRGLQLLFYSVGIGQISSEVPQNLSASRPQDRQFILSSKKLLLSDSGFYLCAWSQGQVYEQYFGPGTRLTVT.

At least ten counts were recorded for this clone. The chain couples TRBV7-9 to TRBJ1-2; D may be TRBD1 (6 bases). V lost 4 bases, J lost 4 bases, and 19 bases lay in between. CDR1 is SEHNR and CDR2 is FQNEAQ in the germline V gene (reference sequence). The CDR3 has 16 amino acids. DNA for the CDR3: TGTGCCAGCAGCTCACCCCACCCAGGGGTCGTCTATGGCTACACCTTC. Amino acids: CASSSPHPGVVYGYTF.

The rearrangement links TRBV7-2 to TRBJ1-1, with unresolved D. The CDR3 spans 13 residues. CDR1 is SGHTA and CDR2 is FQGNSA in the germline V gene. The V gene lost 2 bases and the J gene lost 0 bases, with 4 bases spanning the gap. CDR3 amino acids: CASSLSVNTEAFF. The CDR3 DNA follows: TGTGCCAGCAGCTTATCGGTGAACACTGAAGCTTTCTTT.

V is TRBV11-2 and J is TRBJ2-1; D may be TRBD2 (7 bases). V lost 1 base and J lost 6, with 16 bases in between. The CDR3 consists of 16 residues. In germline, CDR1 is SGHAT, CDR2 FQNNGV. The chain's CDR3 is CASSLAGGLTRNEQFF. The CDR3 DNA reads TGTGCCAGCAGCTTAGCGGGGGGCCTGACGCGCAATGAGCAGTTCTTC.

The V gene is TRBV2, the J gene TRBJ1-5, with a weak D call TRBD1 (5 bases). The germline gives CDR1 SNHLY, CDR2 FYNNEI. Between the trimmed V and J ends, which lost 6 bases and 4 bases, there was a span of 22 bases. This CDR3 spans 17 amino acids. This chain's CDR3 is CASSARARPGGNQPQHF. The CDR3 DNA reads TGTGCCAGCAGCGCCAGGGCGAGGCCAGGAGGGAATCAGCCCCAGCATTTT.

The chain couples TRBV28 to TRBJ1-4, with D perhaps TRBD1 (6 bases). Per the germline V gene, CDR1 is MDHEN and CDR2 is SYDVKM. The V end lost 3 bases, the J end lost 12 bases, and 8 bases lay between the germline ends. The CDR3 is 11 residues long. CDR3 loop: CASSLGQQLFF. The CDR3 coding sequence is TGTGCCAGCAGTTTGGGACAACAACTGTTTTTT.

The chain is built from TRBV27 and TRBJ2-7; possible D gene TRBD2, 6 bases. This CDR3 has 14 residues. CDR1 and CDR2 (germline): MNHEY, SMNVEV (reference sequence). The V and J ends lost 6 bases and 0 bases respectively, with 12 bases between them. The CDR3 reads CASRPGTLSYEQYF. The CDR3 DNA is TGTGCCAGCAGACCCGGGACTCTCTCCTACGAGCAGTACTTC.

The count of this clone is one. The rearrangement uses TRBV5-1 and TRBJ1-1; D gene unclear. Trimming took 0 bases from V and 12 from J, leaving 21 bases between them. The germline V gene encodes CDR1 SGHRS and CDR2 YFSETQ. The CDR3 length is 15 residues. CDR3 amino acids: CASSLALHEPRGTFF. The CDR3 DNA follows: TGCGCCAGCAGCTTGGCCTTGCATGAACCCCGCGGGACTTTCTTT.

The gene calls are TRBV6-5 and TRBJ2-3, with D tentatively TRBD1 (5 bases). The CDR3 runs to 16 residues. Germline V gene data show CDR1 as MNHEY and CDR2 as SVGAGI. Trimming stripped 2 bases from V and 1 base from J, with 13 bases between. CDR3 nucleotides: TGTGCCAGCAGTTACGGTCTGGGGCTTGGCACAGATACGCAGTATTTT. Translating it yields CASSYGLGLGTDTQYF.

This chain uses TRBV18 with TRBJ2-7; possibly TRBD1 for D (5 bases). Germline values: CDR1 KGHSH, CDR2 LQKENI. The CDR3 is 14 amino acids. The V end was cut by 3 bases, the J end by 4 bases, with 13 bases between. The CDR3 DNA sequence: TGTGCCAGCTCACCCAACCTAGGGGAATACGAGCAGTACTTC. The encoded protein is CASSPNLGEYEQYF.

This clone was observed a few times. The gene calls are TRBV10-2 and TRBJ2-3, with 9 bases lining up with TRBD1. Germline V lookup: CDR1 WSHSY, CDR2 SAAADI. V lost 6 bases to trimming and J lost 2 bases; unmatched junction nucleotides: 9. This CDR3 spans 16 amino acids. As DNA, the CDR3 is TGCGCCAGCAGGGAGGGACAGGGTCTCTACACAGATACGCAGTATTTT. Translated, it gives CASREGQGLYTDTQYF.

V is TRBV10-3 and J is TRBJ2-4; a weak D match, TRBD2 (7 bases). The V gene lost 10 bases and the J gene lost 4 bases, with 11 bases spanning the gap. The CDR3 is 12 amino acids. CDR1 ENHRY and CDR2 SYGVKD come from the germline V gene. This CDR3 is CATEGGKNIQYF. CDR3 in DNA: TGTGCCACCGAGGGGGGGAAAAACATTCAGTACTTC.

The gene calls are TRBV5-5 and TRBJ2-2; 7 nucleotides match TRBD1. Germline loops: CDR1 SGHKS, CDR2 YYEKEE (reference sequence). The CDR3 consists of 16 residues. V shed 1 base and J 1 base; nucleotides not matched to a gene: 4. Here the CDR3 DNA reads TGTGCCAGCAGCTTGACCGGGACAGTGAACACCGGGGAGCTGTTTTTT. This gives the protein CASSLTGTVNTGELFF.

As DNA, the CDR3 is TGTGCCAGCAGCGCGGACAGGGTTGGTGGCTACACCTTC. Translation: CASSADRVGGYTF. This rearrangement joins TRBV9 to TRBJ1-2; TRBD1 aligns across 8 bases. The V segment lost 3 bases and the J segment 7 bases; nucleotides outside the gene matches: 5. CDR3 length equals 13 residues. CDR1 and CDR2 from the germline V gene are SGDLS and YYNGEE.